This T cell receptor beta chain was captured in a study of blood T cell repertoires in COVID-19 (dated by TCRdb to 2020 to 2021). About the full investigation: Samples from collaborators originated in the United States, Italy and Spain and spanned both the acute and convalescent phases of COVID-19. The repertoires were released in a freely available public database meant as a resource for research on the immune response to SARS-CoV-2. Nearly every sample came with metadata listing a de-identified subject ID, COVID-19 status, age in years and sex. Deeply sampled blood TCRbeta repertoires from subjects exposed to, actively infected with, or recovered from COVID-19 were included in the dataset. Where available, HLA class I and class II types were obtained from metadata supplied by the sample provider rather than from assay-based typing. The material from the prospective study consisted of cDNA or gDNA derived from T cells, B-cell-depleted T cells, or PBMCs. The samples were drawn from two sources: the first 160 participants of the ongoing ImmuneRACE study, and over 1,000 subjects contributed by 6 global collaborators.

In Seattle, one collaborating source enrolled patients while the infection was active and tracked those patients longitudinally over the course of disease. Collaborating institutions collected whole blood in K2EDTA tubes following their own protocols. Collaborator samples were shipped for TCRbeta analysis as frozen whole blood, isolated PBMCs, or DNA extracted from either sample type. A single count supports this clone. Its antigen is currently not known. No qualities accompany the bases; no much larger clone lies one base away. Paper-wide results and their limitations: The quantity of clinical and demographic metadata differed by source and by participant and was supplied without curation.

TCRbeta CDR3 regions were amplified from genomic DNA by means of the immunoSEQ Assay, a bias-controlled multiplex PCR. Per the authors' processing: The number of nucleated cells in each sample was estimated from the amplification of reference gene primers within the assay. Sequence reads were collapsed and filtered to measure the absolute abundance of every unique TCRbeta CDR3 rearrangement. Productive Simpson clonality was computed per sample as the square root of Simpson's diversity index over productive rearrangements. The immuneACCESS repertoire file appears here via TCRdb, limited to in-frame rearrangements. These files lack a portion of the clones; in checked studies, under half of the deficit traces to unresolved V genes, and the cause of the others is not known. V and J calls and clone size are as listed in that table; D and trimming were resolved from the DNA. In all, the sample holds about 55,000 clones, and roughly 87% of those were seen once. The ten largest clonotypes hold about 3.6% of the sample.

V ends up 5 bases short and J 4 bases short, with an unmatched junction base count of 8. CDR1 and CDR2 are drawn from the germline V gene: SGHDN, FVKESK. The CDR3 numbers 16 residues from cysteine through phenylalanine. The read is trimmed to its CDR3 DNA, 48 bases read in frame from base 1. The sequence derives from a man aged 35-49 years with COVID-19, enrolled during active disease. Sequencing input: peripheral blood. This sequence uses TRBV14 and TRBJ1-3, with 10 bases aligning to TRBD1. CDR3 sequence: CASSVGTGVVGNTIYF. The DNA sequence follows: TGTGCCAGCAGCGTTGGGACAGGGGTGGTCGGAAACACCATATATTTT.